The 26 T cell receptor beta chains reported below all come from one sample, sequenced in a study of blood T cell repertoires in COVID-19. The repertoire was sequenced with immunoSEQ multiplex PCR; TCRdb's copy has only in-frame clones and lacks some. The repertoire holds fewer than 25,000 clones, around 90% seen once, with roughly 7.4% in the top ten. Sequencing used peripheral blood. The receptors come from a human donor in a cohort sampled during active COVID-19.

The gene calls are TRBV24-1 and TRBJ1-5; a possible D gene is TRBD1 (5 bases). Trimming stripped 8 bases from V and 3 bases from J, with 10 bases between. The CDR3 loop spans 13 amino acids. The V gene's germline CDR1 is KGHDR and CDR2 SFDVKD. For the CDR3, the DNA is TGTGCCACCACGGCAGGGCTCAATCAGCCCCAGCATTTT. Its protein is CATTAGLNQPQHF.

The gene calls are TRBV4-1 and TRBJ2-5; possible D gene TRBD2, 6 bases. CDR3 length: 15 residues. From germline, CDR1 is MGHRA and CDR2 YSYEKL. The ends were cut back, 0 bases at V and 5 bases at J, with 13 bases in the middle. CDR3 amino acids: CASSQDMRGTETQYF. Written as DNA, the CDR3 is TGCGCCAGCAGCCAAGATATGCGGGGTACGGAGACCCAGTACTTC.

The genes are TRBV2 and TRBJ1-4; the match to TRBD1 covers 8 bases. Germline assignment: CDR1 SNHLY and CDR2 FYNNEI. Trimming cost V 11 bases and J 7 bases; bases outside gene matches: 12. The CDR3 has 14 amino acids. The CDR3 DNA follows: TGTGCCGGAGAAAGAGACAGGGGAAGTGAAAAACTGTTTTTT. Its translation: CAGERDRGSEKLFF.

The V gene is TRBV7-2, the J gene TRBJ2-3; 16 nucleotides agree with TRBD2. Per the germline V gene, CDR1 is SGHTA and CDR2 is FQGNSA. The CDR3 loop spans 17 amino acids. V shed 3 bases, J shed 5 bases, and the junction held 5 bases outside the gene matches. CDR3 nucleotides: TGTGCCAGCAGCTTCCAGGGACTAGCGGGGGGGATAGATACGCAGTATTTT. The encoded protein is CASSFQGLAGGIDTQYF. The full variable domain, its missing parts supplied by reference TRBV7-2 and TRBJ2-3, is GAGVSQSPSNKVTEKGKDVELRCDPISGHTALYWYRQSLGQGLEFLIYFQGNSAPDKSGLPSDRFSAERTGGSVSTLTIQRTQQEDSAVYLCASSFQGLAGGIDTQYFGPGTRLTVL.

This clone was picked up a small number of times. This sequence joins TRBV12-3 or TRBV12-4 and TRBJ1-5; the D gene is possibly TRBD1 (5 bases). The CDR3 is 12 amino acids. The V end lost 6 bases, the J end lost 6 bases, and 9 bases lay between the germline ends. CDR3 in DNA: TGTGCCAGCAGCTCAGGGCGTCAGCCCCAGCATTTT. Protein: CASSSGRQPQHF.

CDR3 DNA sequence: TGTGCCAGCAGTTACTCGCCGGGGTGGACAGATACGCAGTATTTT. Translation: CASSYSPGWTDTQYF. The chain couples TRBV6-5 to TRBJ2-3; perhaps TRBD2 as D (5 bases). Trimming stripped 0 bases from V and 3 bases from J, with 10 bases between. The CDR3 has 15 amino acids. The germline gives CDR1 MNHEY, CDR2 SVGAGI.

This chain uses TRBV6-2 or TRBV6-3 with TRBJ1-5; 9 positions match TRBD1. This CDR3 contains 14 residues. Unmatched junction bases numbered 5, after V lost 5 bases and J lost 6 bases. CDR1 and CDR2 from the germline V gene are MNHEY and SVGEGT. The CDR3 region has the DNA TGTGCCAGCAGTCCGGACAGGGGCGCTCAGCCCCAGCATTTT. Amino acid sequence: CASSPDRGAQPQHF.

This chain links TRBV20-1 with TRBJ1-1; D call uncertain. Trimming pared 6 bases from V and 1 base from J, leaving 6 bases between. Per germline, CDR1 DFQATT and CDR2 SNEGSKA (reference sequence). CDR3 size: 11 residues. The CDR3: CSALSNTEAFF. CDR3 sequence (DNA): TGCAGTGCATTATCGAACACTGAAGCTTTCTTT.

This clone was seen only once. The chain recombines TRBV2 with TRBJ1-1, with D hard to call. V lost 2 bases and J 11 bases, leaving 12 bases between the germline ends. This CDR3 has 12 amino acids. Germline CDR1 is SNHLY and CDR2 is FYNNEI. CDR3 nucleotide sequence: TGTGCCAGCAGTGAAATACCGAACGAGGCTTTCTTT. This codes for CASSEIPNEAFF.

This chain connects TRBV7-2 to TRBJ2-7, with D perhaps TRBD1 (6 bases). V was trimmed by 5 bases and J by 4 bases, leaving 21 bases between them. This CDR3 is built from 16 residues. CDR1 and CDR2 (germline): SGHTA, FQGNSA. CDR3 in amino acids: CASSRIRDIEPYEQYF. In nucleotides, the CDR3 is TGTGCCAGCAGCCGGATTCGGGACATCGAACCATACGAGCAGTACTTC. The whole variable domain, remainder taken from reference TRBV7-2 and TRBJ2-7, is GAGVSQSPSNKVTEKGKDVELRCDPISGHTALYWYRQSLGQGLEFLIYFQGNSAPDKSGLPSDRFSAERTGGSVSTLTIQRTQQEDSAVYLCASSRIRDIEPYEQYFGPGTRLTVT.

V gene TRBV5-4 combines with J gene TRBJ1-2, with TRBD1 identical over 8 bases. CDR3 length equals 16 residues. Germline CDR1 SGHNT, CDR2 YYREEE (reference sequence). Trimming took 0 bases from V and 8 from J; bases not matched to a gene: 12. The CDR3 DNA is TGTGCCAGCAGCTTGGTTTCCACTGCAGGGGGCGGAGGCTACACCTTC. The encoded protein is CASSLVSTAGGGGYTF.

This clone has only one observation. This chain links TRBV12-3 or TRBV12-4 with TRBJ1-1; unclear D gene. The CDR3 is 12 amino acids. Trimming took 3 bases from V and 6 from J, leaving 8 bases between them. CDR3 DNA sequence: TGTGCCAGCAGTTTTATCCAGTCTGAAGCTTTCTTT. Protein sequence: CASSFIQSEAFF.

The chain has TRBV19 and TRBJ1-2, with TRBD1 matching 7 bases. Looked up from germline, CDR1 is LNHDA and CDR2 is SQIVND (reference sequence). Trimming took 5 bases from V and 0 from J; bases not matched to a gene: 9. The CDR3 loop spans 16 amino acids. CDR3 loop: CASSATRTGSNYGYTF. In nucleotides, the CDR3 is TGTGCCAGTAGTGCGACCCGGACAGGATCTAACTATGGCTACACCTTC.

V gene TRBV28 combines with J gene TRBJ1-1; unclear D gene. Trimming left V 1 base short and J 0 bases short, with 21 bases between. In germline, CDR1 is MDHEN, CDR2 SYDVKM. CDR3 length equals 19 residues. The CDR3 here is CASSLYPAVLGGMNTEAFF. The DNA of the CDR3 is TGTGCCAGCAGTTTATACCCCGCCGTACTAGGAGGGATGAACACTGAAGCTTTCTTT.

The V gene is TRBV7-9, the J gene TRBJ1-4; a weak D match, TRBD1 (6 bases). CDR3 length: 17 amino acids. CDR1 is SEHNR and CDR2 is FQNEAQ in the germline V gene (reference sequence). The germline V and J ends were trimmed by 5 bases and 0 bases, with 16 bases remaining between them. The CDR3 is CASSGKGGTATNEKLFF. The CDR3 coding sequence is TGTGCCAGCAGCGGAAAGGGGGGGACTGCAACTAATGAAAAACTGTTTTTT.

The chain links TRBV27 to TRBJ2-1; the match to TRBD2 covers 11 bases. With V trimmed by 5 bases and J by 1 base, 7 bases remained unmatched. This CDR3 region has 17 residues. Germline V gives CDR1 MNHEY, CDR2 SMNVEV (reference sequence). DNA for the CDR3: TGTGCCAGCAGTCTCCCTAGCGGGAGGTCGTCCTACAATGAGCAGTTCTTC. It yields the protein CASSLPSGRSSYNEQFF.

The CDR3 here is CASSPLAGTDTQYF. The CDR3, as DNA: TGTGCCAGCAGCCCCTTGGCGGGAACAGATACGCAGTATTTT. This rearrangement joins TRBV9 to TRBJ2-3; D is possibly TRBD2 (6 bases). V was cut by 4 bases and J by 3 bases, with 12 bases left in between. Germline V CDR1 and CDR2: SGDLS, YYNGEE. The CDR3 contains 14 residues.

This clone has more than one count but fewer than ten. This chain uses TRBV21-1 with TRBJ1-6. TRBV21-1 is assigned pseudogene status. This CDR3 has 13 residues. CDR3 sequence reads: CATSGGPGSPLHF. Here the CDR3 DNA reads TGTGCCACCTCCGGGGGGCCGGGTTCACCCCTCCACTTT.

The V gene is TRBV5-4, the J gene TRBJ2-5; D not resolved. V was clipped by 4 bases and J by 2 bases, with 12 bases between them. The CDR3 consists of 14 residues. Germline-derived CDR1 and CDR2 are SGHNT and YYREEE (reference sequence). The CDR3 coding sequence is TGTGCCAGCAGCCCTCGGGTAGGACAAGAGACCCAGTACTTC. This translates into CASSPRVGQETQYF.

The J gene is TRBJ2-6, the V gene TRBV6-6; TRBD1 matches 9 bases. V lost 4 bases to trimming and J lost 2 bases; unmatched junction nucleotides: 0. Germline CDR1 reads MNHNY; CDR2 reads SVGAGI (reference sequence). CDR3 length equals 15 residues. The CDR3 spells CASSWTGAGANVLTF. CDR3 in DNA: TGTGCCAGCAGTTGGACAGGGGCTGGGGCCAACGTCCTGACTTTC.

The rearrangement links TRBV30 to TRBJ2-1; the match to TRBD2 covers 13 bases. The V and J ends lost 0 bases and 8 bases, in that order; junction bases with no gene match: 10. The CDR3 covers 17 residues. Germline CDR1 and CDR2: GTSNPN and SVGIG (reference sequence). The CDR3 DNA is TGTGCCTGGAGTGTATATGGACTAGCGGGAGTAATCCATGAGCAGTTCTTC. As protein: CAWSVYGLAGVIHEQFF.

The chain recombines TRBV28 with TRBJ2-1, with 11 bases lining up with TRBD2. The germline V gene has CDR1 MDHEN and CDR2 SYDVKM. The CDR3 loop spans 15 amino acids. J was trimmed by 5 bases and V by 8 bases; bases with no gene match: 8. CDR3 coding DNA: TGTGCCAGCCCTCCGACTAGCGGGACCCACAATGAGCAGTTCTTC. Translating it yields CASPPTSGTHNEQFF.

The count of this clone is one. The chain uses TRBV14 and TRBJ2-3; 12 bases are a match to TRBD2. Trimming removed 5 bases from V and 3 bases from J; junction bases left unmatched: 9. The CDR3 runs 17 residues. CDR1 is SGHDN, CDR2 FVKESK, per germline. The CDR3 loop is CASSKSGLAGGTDTQYF. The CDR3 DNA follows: TGTGCCAGCAGCAAAAGCGGCCTAGCGGGGGGGACAGATACGCAGTATTTT.

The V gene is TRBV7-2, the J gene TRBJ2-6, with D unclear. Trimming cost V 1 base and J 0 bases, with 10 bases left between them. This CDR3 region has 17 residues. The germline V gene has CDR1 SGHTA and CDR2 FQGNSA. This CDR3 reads CASSLEPPSSGANVLTF. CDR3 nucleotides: TGTGCCAGCAGCTTAGAGCCCCCGAGCTCTGGGGCCAACGTCCTGACTTTC.

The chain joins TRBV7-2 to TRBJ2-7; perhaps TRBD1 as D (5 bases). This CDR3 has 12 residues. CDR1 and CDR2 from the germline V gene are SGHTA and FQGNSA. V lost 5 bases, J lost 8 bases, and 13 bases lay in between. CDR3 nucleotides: TGTGCCAGCAGCACCAGGGATCGTCAGCAGTACTTC. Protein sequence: CASSTRDRQQYF.

CDR3 coding DNA: TGCGCCAGCAGCCAAGATCGGGGGGGTGACACTGAAGCTTTCTTT. It yields the protein CASSQDRGGDTEAFF. The chain uses TRBV4-3 and TRBJ1-1, with D tentatively TRBD1 (5 bases). V lost 0 bases and J 3 bases, leaving 11 bases between the germline ends. CDR1 and CDR2 (germline): LGHNA, YSLEER. There are 15 residues in the CDR3.